Following are 25 T cell receptor beta chains from one sample sequenced in a study of blood T cell repertoires in COVID-19. Sequencing used immunoSEQ multiplex PCR; TCRdb keeps in-frame clones, though not all of them. The sample lists 150,000 to 180,000 clones; around 90% were seen once. Source material: peripheral blood. The receptors shown here come from a man in his forties or fifties with acute or convalescent COVID-19.

This clone was observed a single time. The V call is TRBV6-5, the J call TRBJ1-4; tentatively, D is TRBD1 (6 bases). Germline CDR1 and CDR2: MNHEY and SVGAGI. This CDR3 has 15 residues. Trimming pared 2 bases from V and 6 bases from J, leaving 13 bases between. In nucleotides, the CDR3 is TGTGCCAGCAGTTACGAGGGCAGGGGAGATGAAAAACTGTTTTTT. The encoded protein is CASSYEGRGDEKLFF.

This clone was counted a single time. V and J are TRBV3-1 (or the pseudogene TRBV3-2) and TRBJ2-7; perhaps TRBD1 as D (5 bases). The CDR3 spans 13 residues. Trimming took 4 bases from V and 1 from J, leaving 8 bases between them. Germline V gives CDR1 LGHDT, CDR2 YNNKEL (reference sequence). The CDR3 region has the DNA TGTGCCAGCAGCCGACAGAATTCCTACGAGCAGTACGTC. Translation: CASSRQNSYEQYV.

This chain joins TRBV21-1 and TRBJ1-6. TRBV21-1 is a known pseudogene. CDR3 length: 16 residues. CDR3 amino acids: CASSKGNGGYNSPLHF. The CDR3 nucleotides are TGTGCCAGCAGCAAAGGAAATGGGGGGTATAATTCACCCCTCCACTTT.

V usage is TRBV11-3 and J usage is TRBJ2-2; D is unclear. The V and J ends lost 3 bases and 1 base respectively, with 3 bases between them. CDR3 length: 13 amino acids. Germline assignment: CDR1 SGHNT and CDR2 YENEEA. CDR3 sequence: CASSFRNTGELFF. CDR3 nucleotide sequence: TGTGCCAGCAGCTTTAGGAACACCGGGGAGCTGTTTTTT.

The V call is TRBV14, the J call TRBJ1-2; the D is unclear. The CDR3 loop spans 16 amino acids. V lost 4 bases and J lost 8, with 23 bases in between. The germline V gene encodes CDR1 SGHDN and CDR2 FVKESK. CDR3 nucleotide sequence: TGTGCCAGCAGCCTCCAACCGCAGGAGGGCAGGAACGGCTACACCTTC. Protein sequence: CASSLQPQEGRNGYTF. The variable domain in full, completed from reference TRBV14 and TRBJ1-2, reads EAGVTQFPSHSVIEKGQTVTLRCDPISGHDNLYWYRRVMGKEIKFLLHFVKESKQDESGMPNNRFLAERTGGTYSTLKVQPAELEDSGVYFCASSLQPQEGRNGYTFGSGTRLTVV.

The chain has TRBV7-9 and TRBJ1-3, with 7 nucleotides matching TRBD1. The J segment lost 8 bases and the V segment lost 4 bases, leaving 11 bases of the junction unmatched. This CDR3 comprises 15 residues. Germline V gene data show CDR1 as SEHNR and CDR2 as FQNEAQ (reference sequence). CDR3 nucleotide sequence: TGTGCCAGCAGCTCGGCAGGGGGGTCCGGGTACACCATATATTTT. This sequence encodes CASSSAGGSGYTIYF.

In its sample, this clone was seen a few times. The gene calls are TRBV10-1 and TRBJ1-4; TRBD1 is a possible D gene (6 bases). In germline, CDR1 is WNHNN, CDR2 SYGVQD (reference sequence). The CDR3 is made up of 15 amino acids. Trimming left V 0 bases short and J 8 bases short, with 13 bases between. The CDR3 nucleotides are TGCGCCAGCAGTGAGTCGGGCAGGGGAGACGAAAAACTGTTTTTT. Its protein product is CASSESGRGDEKLFF.

The chain uses TRBV5-8 and TRBJ2-7; 7 bases align to TRBD1. Germline trimming cut 4 bases from V and 3 bases from J; bases unmatched to any gene: 1. Germline CDR1 reads SGHTS; CDR2 reads YDEGEE. The CDR3 loop spans 12 amino acids. The CDR3 spells CASSRDSYEQYV. The CDR3 DNA is TGTGCCAGCAGCCGGGACAGCTACGAGCAGTACGTC.

The chain has TRBV18 and TRBJ2-1; TRBD2 matches 9 bases. This CDR3 has 15 amino acids. From germline, CDR1 is KGHSH and CDR2 LQKENI. The V segment lost 2 bases and the J segment 7 bases; nucleotides outside the gene matches: 6. The CDR3, as DNA: TGTGCCAGCTCACCATATAGCGGGGGAACAAATGAGCAGTTCTTC. This codes for CASSPYSGGTNEQFF.

The chain joins TRBV4-1 to TRBJ1-1; a possible D gene is TRBD1 (5 bases). Deletions cut 2 bases from V and 4 bases from J, with 11 bases between. CDR3 length: 14 amino acids. Germline CDR1 MGHRA, CDR2 YSYEKL. The CDR3 reads CASSQKVGPTEAFF. The DNA for the CDR3 is TGCGCCAGCAGCCAAAAGGTGGGGCCCACTGAAGCTTTCTTT.

This sequence joins TRBV11-2 and TRBJ2-5; TRBD2 aligns across 14 bases. The CDR3 runs to 15 residues. V shed 3 bases, J shed 4 bases, and the junction held 1 base outside the gene matches. Germline CDR1 reads SGHAT; CDR2 reads FQNNGV. CDR3 in DNA: TGTGCCAGCAGCTTGGGACTAGCGGGAGTAGAGACCCAGTACTTC. Translated, it gives CASSLGLAGVETQYF.

This sequence joins TRBV4-1 and TRBJ2-1; tentative D call: TRBD1 (6 bases). Germline CDR1 and CDR2: MGHRA and YSYEKL. V shed 1 base and J shed 0 bases, with 7 bases lying between them. This CDR3 is built from 15 residues. The CDR3 sequence: CASSQGTASYNEQFF. Written as DNA, the CDR3 is TGCGCCAGCAGCCAAGGGACAGCCTCCTACAATGAGCAGTTCTTC.

V is TRBV28 and J is TRBJ1-6; 9 nucleotides match TRBD1. The length of the CDR3 is 14 residues. Germline V lookup: CDR1 MDHEN, CDR2 SYDVKM. The V gene end was trimmed by 6 bases and the J gene end by 9 bases; junction bases not matched to a gene: 6. Written as DNA, the CDR3 is TGTGCCAGCAGGGAAACAGGGGGCGGTTCACCCCTCCACTTT. Translated: CASRETGGGSPLHF.

This clone was recorded only once. The chain joins TRBV9 to TRBJ1-2; D remains unclear. Trimming pared 0 bases from V and 3 bases from J, leaving 15 bases between. This CDR3 is 16 amino acids long. The germline V gene has CDR1 SGDLS and CDR2 YYNGEE. CDR3 sequence reads: CASSVGLGRLDYGYTF. As DNA, the CDR3 is TGTGCCAGCAGCGTAGGTCTGGGCAGGCTGGACTATGGCTACACCTTC.

The chain joins TRBV29-1 to TRBJ1-2; 9 nucleotides line up with TRBD1. Germline V gene data show CDR1 as SQVTM and CDR2 as ANQGSEA. The CDR3 spans 13 residues. V lost 7 bases, J lost 8 bases, and 11 bases stayed unmatched. The DNA for the CDR3 is TGCAGCGCCACGGGACAGGGAGTAGGAGGCTACACCTTC. It translates to CSATGQGVGGYTF.

This chain joins TRBV19 and TRBJ1-5; possible D gene TRBD1, 6 bases. The CDR3 covers 13 residues. Trimming took off 3 bases at V and 7 bases at J, with 10 bases between the two ends. Germline V gene data show CDR1 as LNHDA and CDR2 as SQIVND (reference sequence). The CDR3 spells CASSMGARQPQHF. In nucleotides, the CDR3 is TGTGCCAGTAGTATGGGGGCGAGGCAGCCCCAGCATTTT.

J is TRBJ1-5 and V is TRBV7-2; the match to TRBD1 covers 10 bases. The germline gives CDR1 SGHTA, CDR2 FQGNSA. V was pared by 3 bases and J by 6 bases, with 5 bases of the junction left unmatched. This CDR3 region has 15 residues. Here the CDR3 reads CASSLVGTGAQPQHF. As DNA, the CDR3 is TGTGCCAGCAGCTTGGTCGGGACAGGGGCTCAGCCCCAGCATTTT.

The chain recombines TRBV9 with TRBJ2-7, with 10 nucleotides matching TRBD2. The junction had 8 bases not matched to a gene; V was cut back by 0 bases and J by 5 bases. Germline CDR1 SGDLS, CDR2 YYNGEE. This CDR3 spans 16 amino acids. The CDR3 protein is CASSVGGTSGNNEQYF. CDR3 coding DNA: TGTGCCAGCAGCGTAGGCGGTACTAGCGGGAATAACGAGCAGTACTTC.

The chain carries TRBV7-6 and TRBJ2-3, with D possibly matching TRBD1 (6 bases). The CDR3 spans 17 residues. From germline, CDR1 is SGHVS and CDR2 FNYEAQ. Deletions cut 5 bases from V and 2 bases from J, with 20 bases between. The DNA for the CDR3 is TGTGCCAGCAGCCCTTACAGGGAATTGGGGTTCACAGATACGCAGTATTTT. Translated, it gives CASSPYRELGFTDTQYF.

The chain combines TRBV5-1 with TRBJ2-3; no clear D gene. CDR1 is SGHRS and CDR2 is YFSETQ in the germline V gene. This CDR3 is 14 amino acids long. Trimming left V 2 bases short and J 0 bases short, with 7 bases between. CDR3 protein: CASSFGTSTDTQYF. DNA for the CDR3: TGCGCCAGCAGCTTCGGTACTAGCACAGATACGCAGTATTTT.

The chain recombines TRBV7-9 with TRBJ2-1, with 15 nucleotides matching TRBD2. The CDR3 is made up of 16 amino acids. The germline V gene encodes CDR1 SEHNR and CDR2 FQNEAQ (reference sequence). V shed 0 bases, J shed 6 bases, and the junction held 0 bases outside the gene matches. The CDR3 coding sequence is TGTGCCAGCAGCTTAGCGGGACTAGCGGGGGGCAATGAGCAGTTCTTC. It specifies CASSLAGLAGGNEQFF. The variable domain in full, completed from reference TRBV7-9 and TRBJ2-1, reads DTGVSQNPRHKITKRGQNVTFRCDPISEHNRLYWYRQTLGQGPEFLTYFQNEAQLEKSRLLSDRFSAERPKGSFSTLEIQRTEQGDSAMYLCASSLAGLAGGNEQFFGPGTRLTVL.

This clone has only one observation. This chain uses TRBV24-1 with TRBJ1-2; D is ambiguous. The CDR3 is made up of 14 amino acids. Germline CDR1 and CDR2: KGHDR and SFDVKD. Trimming shortened V by 2 bases and J by 4 bases, and 10 bases separated the two germline ends. CDR3 DNA sequence: TGTGCCACCAGTGATTCGGGTCTTCCCTATGGCTACACCTTC. It translates to CATSDSGLPYGYTF.

This clone has only one observation. This chain links TRBV6-2 or TRBV6-3 with TRBJ1-5; 7 bases agree with TRBD1. Germline CDR1 and CDR2: MNHEY and SVGEGT. CDR3 length: 12 residues. Unmatched junction bases numbered 7, after V lost 3 bases and J lost 14 bases. Here the CDR3 reads CASSYKGARKHF. CDR3 sequence (DNA): TGTGCCAGCAGTTATAAGGGGGCGCGAAAGCATTTT.

The chain combines TRBV28 with TRBJ2-1; D may be TRBD2 (6 bases). Trimming took off 2 bases at V and 0 bases at J, with 11 bases between the two ends. From germline, CDR1 is MDHEN and CDR2 SYDVKM. CDR3 length equals 16 residues. This chain's CDR3 is CASSLGGVSSYNEQFF. The CDR3 DNA reads TGTGCCAGCAGTTTAGGAGGGGTGAGCTCCTACAATGAGCAGTTCTTC.

The chain recombines TRBV19 with TRBJ1-5, with a weak D call TRBD1 (5 bases). Germline CDR1 LNHDA, CDR2 SQIVND (reference sequence). The CDR3 covers 16 residues. V lost 2 bases and J 0 bases, leaving 11 bases between the germline ends. The CDR3 region is CASSIRQYDSNQPQHF. CDR3 bases: TGTGCCAGTAGTATACGACAGTATGATAGCAATCAGCCCCAGCATTTT.